These 17 T cell receptor beta chains were all obtained from the same sample, sequenced in a study of T cells in Graves' hyperthyroidism and ophthalmopathy (dated by TCRdb to between 2018 and 2020). Receptor amplification or capture employed multiplex PCR. Data came from an Illumina HiSeq 2000. The TCR beta CDR3 regions were amplified from the RNA transcripts. The TCR CDR3 was subjected to a first round of RT-PCR using the HTBI primer set and the Qiagen OneStep RT-PCR kit. TCRdb passed the public sequencing reads through fastp at Q25 and MiXCR, retaining productive beta sequences. Merged by CDR3 protein, the rows form single entries marked with the most common genes and DNA. The sample records approximately 500,000 distinct CDR3 sequences, around 42% of which are singletons. Of the sample, around 8% is held by the ten largest clones. Sequenced material: peripheral blood or thyroid tissue (not recorded which). The receptors originated from a woman between 18 and 29 years old with Graves' hyperthyroidism.

With regard to this clonotype: A read error is possible here, since a much larger clone lies one base away. The J gene is TRBJ2-5, the V gene TRBV7-9; D gene ambiguous. From germline, CDR1 is SEHNR and CDR2 FQNEAQ (reference sequence). The CDR3 sequence is 16 residues long. CDR3 nucleotide sequence: TGTGCCGGCAGCTTAATGACTGGGTTGCCGAGGGAGACCCAGTACTTC. As protein: CAGSLMTGLPRETQYF.

The chain links TRBV6-1 to TRBJ1-6; D call uncertain. Between the trimmed V and J ends, which lost 8 bases and 13 bases, there was a span of 21 bases. This CDR3 region has 14 residues. Germline lookup yields CDR1 MNHNS and CDR2 SASEGT. The CDR3 spells CASSVSGVVGPLHF. The CDR3 DNA reads as TGTGCCAGCTCTGTGTCAGGAGTAGTTGGTCCCCTCCACTTT.

V is TRBV24-1 and J is TRBJ1-5; no firm D call. Between the trimmed V and J ends, which lost 4 bases and 11 bases, there was a span of 17 bases. The CDR3 is 14 residues long. Germline V gene lookup returns CDR1 KGHDR and CDR2 SFDVKD. The CDR3 DNA is TGTGCCACCAGTGACTCGACCTACCGAGAGACCCAGCATTTT. Its protein product is CATSDSTYRETQHF.

The chain is built from TRBV27 and TRBJ2-7; 7 positions agree with TRBD2. V was clipped by 5 bases and J by 3 bases; unmatched bases: 10. CDR3 length: 15 amino acids. The germline CDR1 and CDR2 sequences are MNHEY and SMNVEV (reference sequence). The CDR3: CASSRTGTTHYEQYF. The CDR3 nucleotides are TGTGCCAGCAGTAGAACCGGGACTACACACTACGAGCAGTACTTC.

This clonotype was detected many times. The genes are TRBV6-5 and TRBJ2-7; D not certain. In germline, CDR1 is MNHEY, CDR2 SVGAGI. The CDR3 extends over 10 amino acids. Trimming took 8 bases from V and 4 from J, leaving 6 bases between them. CDR3 sequence (DNA): TGTGCCAGCGGATTATACGAGCAGTACTTC. It is translated as CASGLYEQYF.

This clonotype was seen many times. The V gene is TRBV14, the J gene TRBJ2-7; D uncertain. The CDR3 has 13 residues. CDR1 SGHDN and CDR2 FVKESK come from the germline V gene. V lost 0 bases and J lost 0, with 3 bases in between. CDR3 sequence (DNA): TGTGCCAGCAGCCAAGAAATCTCCTACGAGCAGTACTTC. It codes for CASSQEISYEQYF.

The sample holds many counts of this clonotype. This sequence joins TRBV7-3 and TRBJ2-7, with D tentatively TRBD2 (6 bases). This CDR3 has 14 residues. Trimming left V 2 bases short and J 4 bases short, with 12 bases between. CDR1 SGHTA and CDR2 FQGTGA come from the germline V gene. CDR3 protein: CASSLSGSGYEQYF. The CDR3 DNA follows: TGTGCCAGCAGCTTATCCGGGAGTGGTTACGAGCAGTACTTC.

The CDR3, as DNA: TGTGCCACCAACAGGGGTTTCCAGCCCCAGCATTTT. Amino acid sequence: CATNRGFQPQHF. The chain couples TRBV15 to TRBJ1-5, with 7 bases identical to TRBD1. This CDR3 has 12 residues. Per the germline V gene, CDR1 is LNHNV and CDR2 is YYDKDF (reference sequence). Losses at the gene ends were 7 bases for V and 7 bases for J; bases not matched to a gene: 4.

The genes are TRBV12-5 and TRBJ1-3; 8 bases match TRBD1. The CDR3 has 13 residues. In germline, CDR1 is LGHNT, CDR2 FRNRAP. The junction had 1 base not matched to a gene; V was cut back by 6 bases and J by 3 bases. This chain's CDR3 is CASGDRGGNTIYF. The CDR3 DNA reads as TGTGCTAGTGGAGACAGGGGTGGAAACACCATATATTTT.

This clonotype was detected ten times or more. J is TRBJ1-6 and V is TRBV20-1; the match to TRBD1 covers 7 bases. This CDR3 region has 15 residues. Per the germline V gene, CDR1 is DFQATT and CDR2 is SNEGSKA (reference sequence). V shed 2 bases and J 10 bases; nucleotides not matched to a gene: 11. The DNA for the CDR3 is TGCAGTGCTAGAAGGGACAGTTCGTTATTCTCACCCCTCCACTTT. Translating gives CSARRDSSLFSPLHF.

Here the CDR3 reads CSAGGYGYTF. The CDR3 DNA reads TGCAGCGCCGGGGGCTATGGCTACACCTTC. This sequence joins TRBV29-1 and TRBJ1-2, with a possible D match to TRBD1 (5 bases). V dropped 7 bases and J dropped 4 bases, with 7 bases sitting between them. CDR1 and CDR2 from the germline V gene are SQVTM and ANQGSEA. This CDR3 contains 10 residues.

This clonotype was seen repeatedly, ten times or more. The chain is built from TRBV24-1 and TRBJ1-2; D gene ambiguous. Deletions cut 3 bases from V and 6 bases from J, with 7 bases between. Germline lookup yields CDR1 KGHDR and CDR2 SFDVKD. The CDR3 extends over 12 amino acids. This CDR3 reads CATSDVRDGYTF. The DNA of the CDR3 is TGTGCCACCAGTGATGTACGGGATGGCTACACCTTC.

This chain links TRBV10-3 with TRBJ1-2; no clear D. The V and J ends lost 0 bases and 6 bases respectively, with 14 bases between them. This CDR3 is built from 15 residues. Germline CDR1 ENHRY, CDR2 SYGVKD. The CDR3 region has the DNA TGTGCCATCAGTGAGTCGAAGGGTTATTCGCATGGCTACACCTTC. Its translation: CAISESKGYSHGYTF.

This clonotype was observed many times. V is TRBV12-3 or TRBV12-4 and J is TRBJ1-6; D unclear. V was clipped by 1 base and J by 9 bases, with 7 bases between them. The CDR3 loop spans 13 amino acids. CDR3 amino acids: CASSLGAISPLHF. CDR3 nucleotide sequence: TGTGCCAGCAGTTTAGGTGCGATTTCACCCCTCCACTTT.

This clonotype was observed many times. The V and J genes are TRBV25-1 and TRBJ1-2, with 7 bases identical to TRBD1. Losses at the gene ends were 4 bases for V and 11 bases for J; bases not matched to a gene: 7. Germline V gene sequence: CDR1 MGHDK, CDR2 SYGVNS. The CDR3 is 12 residues long. CDR3 protein: CASSVTGTVYTF. In nucleotides, the CDR3 is TGTGCCAGCAGTGTTACCGGGACAGTTTACACCTTC.

The chain uses TRBV18 and TRBJ1-2, with D perhaps matching TRBD1 (6 bases). The V end was cut by 3 bases, the J end by 6 bases, with 17 bases between. This CDR3 has 15 residues. Germline CDR1 reads KGHSH; CDR2 reads LQKENI. The chain's CDR3 is CASSPTPLQGDGYTF. CDR3 sequence (DNA): TGTGCCAGCTCACCCACACCTCTACAGGGAGATGGCTACACCTTC.

The count of this clonotype is one. This chain joins TRBV7-8 and TRBJ2-5; the D gene is possibly TRBD2 (6 bases). V lost 0 bases and J 4 bases, leaving 9 bases between the germline ends. In germline, CDR1 is SGHVS, CDR2 FQNEAQ. The CDR3 has 14 amino acids. The CDR3 DNA reads TGTGCCAGCAGCTTAGCGCCGGGAGCAGAGACCCAGTACTTC. Translation gives CASSLAPGAETQYF.